These 15 T cell receptor beta chains share one sample of origin, sequenced in a study of identical twins. TCRdb analysed the 5' RACE reads with MiXCR anew, one entry per CDR3 protein. The sample includes 1.5 million to 2 million distinct CDR3 sequences, about 32% of them seen just once. Sequencing was carried out using cord blood. Receptor source: a newborn girl in good health.

This clonotype was counted only a few times. This chain links TRBV7-2 with TRBJ1-5; 7 bases are shared with TRBD1. Germline CDR1 and CDR2: SGHTA and FQGNSA. The CDR3 consists of 15 residues. V lost 5 bases and J lost 3; bases outside the gene matches: 7. The CDR3 nucleotides read TGTGCCAGCAGCCCGAGGACAGGTACCAATCAGCCCCAGCATTTT. It specifies CASSPRTGTNQPQHF.

This clonotype was counted only a few times. This chain joins TRBV7-9 and TRBJ1-2, with a tentative D call TRBD1 (5 bases). V lost 5 bases and J 4 bases, leaving 20 bases between the germline ends. The CDR3 covers 16 residues. Germline V gene lookup returns CDR1 SEHNR and CDR2 FQNEAQ (reference sequence). CDR3 protein: CASSPGTGSRGYGYTF. The CDR3 nucleotides read TGTGCCAGCAGCCCCGGCACAGGCTCTCGAGGCTATGGCTACACCTTC.

This clonotype was observed a few times. This chain links TRBV9 with TRBJ2-1, with 11 bases aligning to TRBD2. This CDR3 spans 16 amino acids. Trimming took 0 bases from V and 3 from J; bases not matched to a gene: 2. Germline V gene sequence: CDR1 SGDLS, CDR2 YYNGEE. CDR3 nucleotides: TGTGCCAGCAGCGTAGAGCTAGCGGGAGGCTACAATGAGCAGTTCTTC. Protein product: CASSVELAGGYNEQFF.

This clonotype was detected only a few times. This sequence joins TRBV20-1 and TRBJ2-7, with a weak D call TRBD2 (6 bases). The CDR3 loop spans 15 amino acids. V was trimmed by 6 bases and J by 0 bases, leaving 18 bases between them. Germline CDR1 and CDR2: DFQATT and SNEGSKA (reference sequence). The DNA for the CDR3 is TGCAGTGCGGTCGAGGGCCGGGAGTTCTCCTACGAGCAGTACTTC. Translation gives CSAVEGREFSYEQYF.

This clonotype was detected a few times. The chain combines TRBV4-2 with TRBJ2-1, with 12 bases that match TRBD2. This CDR3 has 16 amino acids. The V segment lost 3 bases and the J segment 8 bases; nucleotides outside the gene matches: 8. CDR1 is LGHNA and CDR2 is YNFKEQ in the germline V gene. The CDR3 region has the DNA TGTGCCAGCAGCCAGCCCCTAGCGGGGGGGCCTGATGAGCAGTTCTTC. Protein product: CASSQPLAGGPDEQFF.

The chain carries TRBV24-1 and TRBJ2-1; TRBD2 matches at 11 bases. The CDR3 loop spans 17 amino acids. Germline V CDR1 and CDR2: KGHDR, SFDVKD. The junction had 10 bases not matched to a gene; V was cut back by 3 bases and J by 7 bases. CDR3 bases: TGTGCCACCAGTGATAGACTAGCGGGAAGTCATACAAATGAGCAGTTCTTC. The encoded protein is CATSDRLAGSHTNEQFF.

This clonotype has a handful of counts. The gene calls are TRBV5-8 and TRBJ2-3; 11 nucleotides line up with TRBD2. CDR1 is SGHTS, CDR2 YDEGEE, per germline. After removal of 5 bases from V and 1 base from J, the junction contained 21 bases not matched to a gene. The CDR3 sequence is 21 residues long. This chain's CDR3 is CASRSIPGLADPQAGTDTQYF. In DNA, the CDR3 is TGTGCCAGCAGGTCCATCCCGGGACTAGCGGACCCCCAAGCTGGCACAGATACGCAGTATTTT.

This clonotype was recorded at least ten times. J is TRBJ2-7 and V is TRBV14; TRBD2 matches at 10 bases. J was trimmed by 6 bases and V by 1 base; bases with no gene match: 6. This CDR3 is 15 amino acids long. Germline-derived CDR1 and CDR2 are SGHDN and FVKESK. The CDR3 region is CASSQGTSGRFEQYF. The CDR3 region has the DNA TGTGCCAGCAGCCAAGGGACTAGCGGTAGGTTCGAGCAGTACTTC. The complete variable domain, with remaining parts taken from reference TRBV14 and TRBJ2-7, reads EAGVTQFPSHSVIEKGQTVTLRCDPISGHDNLYWYRRVMGKEIKFLLHFVKESKQDESGMPNNRFLAERTGGTYSTLKVQPAELEDSGVYFCASSQGTSGRFEQYFGPGTRLTVT.

The rearrangement links TRBV20-1 to TRBJ2-5; 9 bases align to TRBD2. J gave up 11 bases and V 5 bases, and 15 bases lay outside the gene matches. Per the germline V gene, CDR1 is DFQATT and CDR2 is SNEGSKA (reference sequence). This CDR3 spans 14 amino acids. The CDR3 reads CSAALRGGDNEQYF. The CDR3 bases are TGCAGTGCTGCTTTGCGGGGGGGCGACAATGAGCAGTACTTC.

The V call is TRBV27, the J call TRBJ1-6; TRBD1 agrees at 9 bases. V was pared by 3 bases and J by 7 bases, with 4 bases of the junction left unmatched. CDR1 is MNHEY, CDR2 SMNVEV, per germline (reference sequence). CDR3 length equals 15 residues. The CDR3 coding sequence is TGTGCCAGCAGTTTCGTAGGACAGGGGAATTCACCCCTCCACTTT. Amino acid sequence: CASSFVGQGNSPLHF.

This clonotype was seen a handful of times. CDR3 sequence (DNA): TGTGCCATCAGTGCACCGGGACAGGTGGGCTCCTACGAGCAGTACTTC. It codes for CAISAPGQVGSYEQYF. V and J are TRBV10-3 and TRBJ2-7; TRBD1 agrees at 8 bases. Trimming took 4 bases from V and 0 from J; bases not matched to a gene: 8. Germline values: CDR1 ENHRY, CDR2 SYGVKD. The CDR3 spans 16 residues.

The rearrangement links TRBV18 to TRBJ2-5, with 8 bases that match TRBD1. Gene TRBJ2-7 matches the end of the DNA better, so the J call may be wrong. The CDR3 is 14 amino acids. The V gene's germline CDR1 is KGHSH and CDR2 LQKENI. The CDR3, as DNA: TGTGCCAGCTTCACCACGGACAGGGCCCACGAGCAGTACTTC. This codes for CASFTTDRAHEQYF.

About this clonotype: An end of the junction does not agree with germline; a read error may underlie this. The genes are TRBV24-1 and TRBJ2-1; 9 positions agree with TRBD2. Germline CDR1 KGHDR, CDR2 SFDVKD. The CDR3 runs 15 residues. The CDR3 loop reads CATSHSGSSYDEQFF. CDR3 nucleotide sequence: TGTGCCACCAGTCATAGCGGGAGCTCCTACGATGAGCAGTTCTTC.

This clonotype was seen a single time. A read error may account for a junction end that differs from germline. The chain employs TRBV5-1 and TRBJ2-5; D remains unclear. The J call may be faulty, since TRBJ2-7 better matches the DNA end. This CDR3 is 13 amino acids long. Per germline, CDR1 SGHRS and CDR2 YFSETQ. The CDR3 is CTSSLGRNYEQYF. CDR3 nucleotide sequence: TGCACCAGCAGCTTGGGCAGAAACTACGAGCAGTACTTC.

V gene TRBV3-1 combines with J gene TRBJ2-1; perhaps TRBD2 as D (5 bases). Germline CDR1 LGHDT, CDR2 YNNKEL (reference sequence). The CDR3 loop spans 14 amino acids. V lost 6 bases to trimming and J lost 13 bases, with 22 bases between them. CDR3 sequence (DNA): TGTGCCAGCAGGCAGCTCGGACTGGCCGAGACCCAGTTCTTC. Its translation: CASRQLGLAETQFF.